The clone carrying this T cell receptor beta chain was found once. Its antigen is not identified. With only one base between it and a far larger clone, this is likely a read error. Germline V gives CDR1 MDHEN, CDR2 SYDVKM. J gave up 11 bases and V 6 bases, and 18 bases lay outside the gene matches. This CDR3 has 16 residues. Everyone who donated was a Caucasian adult who lived in Nashville, Tennessee. These data come from a study of shared clonotypes between healthy human individuals. Study outcomes and limitations: Sequencing depth was predicted to influence how clonotypes are shared among donors.

Running of the assay took place at deep level. Here immunoSEQ multiplex PCR was the method, and the copy in TCRdb shows in-frame clones only, minus some. The sample has about 87,000 clones; around half are singletons. This TCR was recovered from a woman in her thirties or forties in good health. Some clones in this sample may be carry-over from other donors' samples. The chain joins TRBV28 to TRBJ2-5; 10 nucleotides align to TRBD1. The sequencing sample was made of PBMCs. The CDR3 protein is CASRRPGQGTSYGQYF. The CDR3 nucleotides read TGTGCCAGCAGGAGACCGGGACAGGGGACTTCCTACGGGCAGTACTTC.